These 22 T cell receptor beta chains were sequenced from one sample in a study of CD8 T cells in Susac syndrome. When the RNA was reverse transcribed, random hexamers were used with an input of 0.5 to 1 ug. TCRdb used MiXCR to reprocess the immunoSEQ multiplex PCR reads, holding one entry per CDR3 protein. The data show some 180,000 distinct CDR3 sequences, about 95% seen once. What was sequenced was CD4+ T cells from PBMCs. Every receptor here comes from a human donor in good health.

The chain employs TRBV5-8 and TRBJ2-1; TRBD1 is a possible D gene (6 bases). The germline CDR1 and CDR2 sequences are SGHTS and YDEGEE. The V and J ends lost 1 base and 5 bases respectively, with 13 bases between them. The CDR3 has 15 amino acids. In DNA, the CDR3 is TGTGCCAGCAGCTTGATCCAGGGGCCTAACAATGAGCAGTTCTTC. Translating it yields CASSLIQGPNNEQFF.

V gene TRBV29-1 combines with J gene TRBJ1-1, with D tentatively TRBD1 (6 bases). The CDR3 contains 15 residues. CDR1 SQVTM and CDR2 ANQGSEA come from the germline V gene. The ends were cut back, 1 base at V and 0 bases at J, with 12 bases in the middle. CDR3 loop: CSVEGAGAVNTEAFF. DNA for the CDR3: TGCAGCGTTGAAGGCGCGGGGGCGGTGAACACTGAAGCTTTCTTT.

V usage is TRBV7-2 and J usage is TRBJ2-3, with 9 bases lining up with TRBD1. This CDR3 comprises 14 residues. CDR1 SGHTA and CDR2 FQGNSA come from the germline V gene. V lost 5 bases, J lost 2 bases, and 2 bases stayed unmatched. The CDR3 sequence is CASSRTGATDTQYF. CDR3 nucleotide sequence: TGTGCCAGCAGCCGGACAGGGGCCACAGATACGCAGTATTTT.

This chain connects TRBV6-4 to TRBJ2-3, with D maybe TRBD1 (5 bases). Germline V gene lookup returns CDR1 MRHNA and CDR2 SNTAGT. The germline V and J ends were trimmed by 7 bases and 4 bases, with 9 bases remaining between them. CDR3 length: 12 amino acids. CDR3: CASKGSSDTQYF. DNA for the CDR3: TGTGCCAGCAAGGGGTCTTCAGATACGCAGTATTTT.

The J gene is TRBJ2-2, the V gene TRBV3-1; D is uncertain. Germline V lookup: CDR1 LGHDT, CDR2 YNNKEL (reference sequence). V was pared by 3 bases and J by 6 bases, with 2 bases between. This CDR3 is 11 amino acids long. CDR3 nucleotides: TGTGCCAGCAGCCAGGCCGGGGAGCTGTTTTTT. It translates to CASSQAGELFF. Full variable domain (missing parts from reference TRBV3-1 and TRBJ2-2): DTAVSQTPKYLVTQMGNDKSIKCEQNLGHDTMYWYKQDSKKFLKIMFSYNNKELIINETVPNRFSPKSPDKAHLNLHINSLELGDSAVYFCASSQAGELFFGEGSRLTVL.

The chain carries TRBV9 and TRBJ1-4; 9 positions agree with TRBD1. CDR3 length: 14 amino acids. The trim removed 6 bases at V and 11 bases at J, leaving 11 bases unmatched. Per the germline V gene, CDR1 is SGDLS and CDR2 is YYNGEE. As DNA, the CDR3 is TGTGCCAGCACCAATTTGGACAGGGGAGGGAAACTGTTTTTT. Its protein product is CASTNLDRGGKLFF.

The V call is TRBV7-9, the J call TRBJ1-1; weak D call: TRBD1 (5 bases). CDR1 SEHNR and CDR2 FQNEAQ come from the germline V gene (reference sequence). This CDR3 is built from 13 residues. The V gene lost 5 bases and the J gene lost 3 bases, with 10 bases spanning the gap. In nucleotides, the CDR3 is TGTGCCAGCAGCGCCTCACAGGACACTGAAGCTTTCTTT. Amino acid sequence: CASSASQDTEAFF. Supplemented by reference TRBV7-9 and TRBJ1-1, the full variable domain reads DTGVSQNPRHKITKRGQNVTFRCDPISEHNRLYWYRQTLGQGPEFLTYFQNEAQLEKSRLLSDRFSAERPKGSFSTLEIQRTEQGDSAMYLCASSASQDTEAFFGQGTRLTVV.

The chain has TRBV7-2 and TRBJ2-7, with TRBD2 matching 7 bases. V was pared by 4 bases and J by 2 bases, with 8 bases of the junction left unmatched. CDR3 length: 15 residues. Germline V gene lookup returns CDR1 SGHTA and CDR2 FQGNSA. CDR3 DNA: TGTGCCAGCAGCTCGGGGGGTAGTACCACCTACGAGCAGTACTTC. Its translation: CASSSGGSTTYEQYF.

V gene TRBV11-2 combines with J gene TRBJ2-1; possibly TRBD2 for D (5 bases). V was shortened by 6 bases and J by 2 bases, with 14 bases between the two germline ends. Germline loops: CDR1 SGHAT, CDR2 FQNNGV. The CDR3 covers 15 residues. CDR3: CASRIGRAPYNEQFF. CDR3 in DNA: TGTGCCAGCAGAATAGGGCGGGCCCCCTACAATGAGCAGTTCTTC. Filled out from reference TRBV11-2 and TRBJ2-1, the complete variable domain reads EAGVAQSPRYKIIEKRQSVAFWCNPISGHATLYWYQQILGQGPKLLIQFQNNGVVDDSQLPKDRFSAERLKGVDSTLKIQPAKLEDSAVYLCASRIGRAPYNEQFFGPGTRLTVL.

The CDR3: CSVAAGERSGANVLTF. CDR3 DNA sequence: TGCAGCGTTGCGGCAGGGGAGAGGTCTGGGGCCAACGTCCTGACTTTC. J is TRBJ2-6 and V is TRBV29-1, with D perhaps TRBD1 (6 bases). V was shortened by 4 bases and J by 1 base, with 14 bases between the two germline ends. Germline CDR1 and CDR2: SQVTM and ANQGSEA. The CDR3 runs 16 residues.

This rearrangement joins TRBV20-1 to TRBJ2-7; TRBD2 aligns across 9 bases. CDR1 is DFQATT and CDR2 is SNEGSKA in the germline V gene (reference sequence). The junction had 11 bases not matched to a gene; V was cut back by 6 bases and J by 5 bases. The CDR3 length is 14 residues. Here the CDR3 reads CSAPRDSGSNEQYF. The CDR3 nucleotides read TGCAGTGCCCCCAGAGATAGCGGGAGTAACGAGCAGTACTTC.

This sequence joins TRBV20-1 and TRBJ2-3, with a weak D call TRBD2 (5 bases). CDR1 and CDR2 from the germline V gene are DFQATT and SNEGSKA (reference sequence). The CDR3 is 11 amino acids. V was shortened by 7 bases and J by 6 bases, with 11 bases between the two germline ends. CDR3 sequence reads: CSEAGFDTQYF. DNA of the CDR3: TGCAGTGAGGCGGGTTTTGATACGCAGTATTTT.

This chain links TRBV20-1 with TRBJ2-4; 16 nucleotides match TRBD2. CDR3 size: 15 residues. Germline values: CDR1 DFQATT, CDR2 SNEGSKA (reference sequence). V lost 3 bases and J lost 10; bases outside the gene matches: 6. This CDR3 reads CSARSGTSGRGIQYF. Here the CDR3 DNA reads TGCAGTGCTAGGTCCGGGACTAGCGGGAGGGGAATTCAGTACTTC.

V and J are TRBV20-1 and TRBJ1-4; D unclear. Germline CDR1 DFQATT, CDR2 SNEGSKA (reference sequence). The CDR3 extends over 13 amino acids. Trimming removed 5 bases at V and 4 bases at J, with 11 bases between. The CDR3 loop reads CSAVSRGNEKLFF. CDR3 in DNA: TGCAGTGCTGTTTCGCGGGGTAATGAAAAACTGTTTTTT.

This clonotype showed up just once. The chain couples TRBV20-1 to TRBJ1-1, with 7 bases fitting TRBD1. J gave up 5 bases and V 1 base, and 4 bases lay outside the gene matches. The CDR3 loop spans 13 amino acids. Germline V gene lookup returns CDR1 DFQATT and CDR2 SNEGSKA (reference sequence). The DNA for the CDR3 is TGCAGTGCTAGAGCAGGGGGATGGACTGAAGCTTTCTTT. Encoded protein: CSARAGGWTEAFF.

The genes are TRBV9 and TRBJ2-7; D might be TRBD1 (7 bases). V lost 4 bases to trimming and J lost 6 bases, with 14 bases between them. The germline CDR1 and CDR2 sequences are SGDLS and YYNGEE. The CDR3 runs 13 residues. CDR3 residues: CASSPQGGGEQYF. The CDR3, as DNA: TGTGCCAGCAGCCCGCAGGGGGGCGGCGAGCAGTACTTC. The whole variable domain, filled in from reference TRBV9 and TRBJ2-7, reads DSGVTQTPKHLITATGQRVTLRCSPRSGDLSVYWYQQSLDQGLQFLIQYYNGEERAKGNILERFSAQQFPDLHSELNLSSLELGDSALYFCASSPQGGGEQYFGPGTRLTVT.

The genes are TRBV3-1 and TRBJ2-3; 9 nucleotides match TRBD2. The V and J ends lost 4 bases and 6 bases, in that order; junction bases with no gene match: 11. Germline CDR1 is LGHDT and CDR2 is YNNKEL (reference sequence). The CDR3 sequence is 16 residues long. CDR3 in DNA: TGTGCCAGCAGCCGGGAACCGGCTAGCGGGGTTGATACGCAGTATTTT. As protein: CASSREPASGVDTQYF.

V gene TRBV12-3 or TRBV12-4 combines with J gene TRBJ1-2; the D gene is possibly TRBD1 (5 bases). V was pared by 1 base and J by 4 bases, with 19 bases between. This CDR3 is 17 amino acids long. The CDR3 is CASSLVGRGRIVYGYTF. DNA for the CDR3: TGTGCCAGCAGTTTAGTCGGGCGGGGCAGGATAGTCTATGGCTACACCTTC.

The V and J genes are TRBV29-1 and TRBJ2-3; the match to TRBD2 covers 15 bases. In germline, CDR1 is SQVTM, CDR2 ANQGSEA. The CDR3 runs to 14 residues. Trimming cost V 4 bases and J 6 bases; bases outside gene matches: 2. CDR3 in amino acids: CSVGTSGRADTQYF. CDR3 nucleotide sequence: TGCAGCGTTGGGACTAGCGGGAGGGCCGATACGCAGTATTTT.

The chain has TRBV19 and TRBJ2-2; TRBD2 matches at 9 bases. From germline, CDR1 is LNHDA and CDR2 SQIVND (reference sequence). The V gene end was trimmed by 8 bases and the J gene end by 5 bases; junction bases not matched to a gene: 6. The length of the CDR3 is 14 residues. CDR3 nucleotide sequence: TGTGCCAGTGGTAGCGGGAGACATACCGGGGAGCTGTTTTTT. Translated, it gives CASGSGRHTGELFF.

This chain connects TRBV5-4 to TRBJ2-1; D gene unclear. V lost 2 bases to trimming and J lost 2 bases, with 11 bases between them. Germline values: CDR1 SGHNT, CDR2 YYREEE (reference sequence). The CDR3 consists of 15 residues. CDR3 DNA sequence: TGTGCCAGCAGCTTATCCCGGGCAACCTACAATGAGCAGTTCTTC. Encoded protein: CASSLSRATYNEQFF. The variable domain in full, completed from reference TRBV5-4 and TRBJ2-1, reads ETGVTQSPTHLIKTRGQQVTLRCSSQSGHNTVSWYQQALGQGPQFIFQYYREEENGRGNFPPRFSGLQFPNYSSELNVNALELDDSALYLCASSLSRATYNEQFFGPGTRLTVL.

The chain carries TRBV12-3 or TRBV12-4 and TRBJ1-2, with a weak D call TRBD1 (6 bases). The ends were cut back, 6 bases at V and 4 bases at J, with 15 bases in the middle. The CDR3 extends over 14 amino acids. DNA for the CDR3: TGTGCCAGCAGCCGTACAGGGTTGAGCTATGGCTACACCTTC. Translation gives CASSRTGLSYGYTF.